The 30 T cell receptor beta chains below come from one sample, sequenced in a study of T-cell reconstitution after alpha-beta-depleted transplantation in children. Unique molecular identifiers featured in how the TCRbeta library was prepared. TCRdb ran MiXCR on the PCR reads and lists one entry per CDR3 protein. The table shows about 830,000 distinct CDR3 sequences, with less than 20% occurring only once. The sample consisted of PBMCs, mostly from graft donor cells, taken 360 days after TCRalphabeta/CD19-depleted stem cell transplant. These receptors came from a male patient aged 10 to 17 who had a stem cell transplant for acute lymphoblastic leukemia, so the T cells may come from the graft donor.

This clonotype was observed a few times. The chain recombines TRBV4-1 with TRBJ2-1; D possibly matches TRBD1 or TRBD2 (10 bases each). V was pared by 3 bases and J by 6 bases, with 27 bases between. Germline V lookup: CDR1 MGHRA, CDR2 YSYEKL. The CDR3 has 19 amino acids. The CDR3 region is CASSQSGTGATSGTNEQFF. In DNA form, the CDR3 reads TGCGCCAGCAGCCAGTCCGGGACAGGGGCCACTAGCGGGACCAATGAGCAGTTCTTC.

This clonotype was counted a few times. The CDR3: CASSYPDRPGTQYF. The CDR3 bases are TGTGCCAGCAGTTACCCGGACCGCCCGGGGACGCAGTATTTT. V gene TRBV6-2 or TRBV6-3 combines with J gene TRBJ2-3; weak D call: TRBD2 (5 bases). Germline CDR1 is MNHEY and CDR2 is SVGEGT. Deletions cut 2 bases from V and 9 bases from J, with 15 bases between. There are 14 residues in the CDR3.

The CDR3, as DNA: TGTGCCAGCAGCTTAGTCGGGGTAGCGGGGGTCTCTAGCACAGATACGCAGTATTTT. Amino acids: CASSLVGVAGVSSTDTQYF. V is TRBV11-2 and J is TRBJ2-3, with 9 bases matching TRBD2. Germline CDR1 is SGHAT and CDR2 is FQNNGV. This CDR3 spans 19 amino acids. With 1 base clipped from V and 0 bases from J, the junction kept 11 bases outside the gene matches.

This clonotype was observed a few times. The chain uses TRBV24-1 and TRBJ2-3; 9 bases are shared with TRBD1. The CDR3 length is 20 residues. Losses at the gene ends were 2 bases for V and 2 bases for J; bases not matched to a gene: 16. CDR1 is KGHDR, CDR2 SFDVKD, per germline. CDR3: CATSDSPGQGKREPTDTQYF. The CDR3 region has the DNA TGTGCCACCAGTGATTCCCCGGGACAGGGAAAGCGGGAACCCACAGATACGCAGTATTTT.

The chain combines TRBV3-1 with TRBJ2-1; 11 bases map to TRBD2. Germline V lookup: CDR1 LGHDT, CDR2 YNNKEL (reference sequence). The ends lost 3 bases at V and 8 bases at J; junction bases unmatched: 9. This CDR3 contains 16 residues. CDR3 region: CASSHSRTSGRDEQFF. DNA for the CDR3: TGTGCCAGCAGCCATTCCAGGACTAGCGGGCGCGATGAGCAGTTCTTC.

This chain joins TRBV7-3 and TRBJ2-5; 14 nucleotides agree with TRBD2. The CDR3 is 18 residues long. V trimming: 5 bases; J trimming: 5 bases; junction bases outside the gene matches: 13. Germline CDR1 is SGHTA and CDR2 is FQGTGA. The DNA of the CDR3 is TGTGCCAGCAGCCTACGACGACTAGCGGGAGGGCGCGAGGAGACCCAGTACTTC. As protein: CASSLRRLAGGREETQYF.

This clonotype was seen only a few times. The V call is TRBV7-3, the J call TRBJ1-1; TRBD1 is a possible D gene (6 bases). The V and J ends lost 6 bases and 1 base respectively, with 15 bases between them. This CDR3 spans 15 amino acids. Germline CDR1 is SGHTA and CDR2 is FQGTGA. The DNA for the CDR3 is TGTGCCAGCAGGGAGCAGGGGTGGGGGAACACTGAAGCTTTCTTT. Translated: CASREQGWGNTEAFF.

This clonotype was counted at least ten times. CDR3 loop: CASAGRAYPNIQYF. CDR3 DNA: TGTGCCAGCGCCGGGCGAGCGTACCCAAACATTCAGTACTTC. The chain carries TRBV7-2 and TRBJ2-4; D not resolved. Germline V lookup: CDR1 SGHTA, CDR2 FQGNSA. CDR3 size: 14 residues. Between the trimmed V and J ends, which lost 8 bases and 6 bases, there was a span of 17 bases.

The chain joins TRBV5-1 to TRBJ1-4; D perhaps matches TRBD1 (5 bases). Germline V gene sequence: CDR1 SGHRS, CDR2 YFSETQ. V lost 5 bases to trimming and J lost 0 bases, with 29 bases between them. This CDR3 has 21 amino acids. The CDR3 coding sequence is TGCGCCAGCAGTCCAGGAATCGCAGGGTCGCAATCCATCCCAACTAATGAAAAACTGTTTTTT. Amino acids: CASSPGIAGSQSIPTNEKLFF.

V is TRBV20-1 and J is TRBJ2-3, with D perhaps TRBD2 (6 bases). CDR3 length equals 13 residues. Germline loops: CDR1 DFQATT, CDR2 SNEGSKA (reference sequence). The V end lost 4 bases, the J end lost 9 bases, and 17 bases lay between the germline ends. The CDR3 bases are TGCAGTGCTAAATCCGGAGGGCCGGAAACGCAGTATTTT. This encodes CSAKSGGPETQYF.

This clonotype was found a few times. The rearrangement links TRBV7-9 to TRBJ2-2, with 7 positions matching TRBD2. Trimming removed 5 bases from V and 5 bases from J; junction bases left unmatched: 8. Germline V gene lookup returns CDR1 SEHNR and CDR2 FQNEAQ (reference sequence). This CDR3 spans 15 amino acids. The CDR3 protein is CASSRDAGVTGELFF. DNA of the CDR3: TGTGCCAGCAGCCGTGACGCGGGAGTTACCGGGGAGCTGTTTTTT. The variable domain in full, with the rest retrieved from reference TRBV7-9 and TRBJ2-2, is DTGVSQNPRHKITKRGQNVTFRCDPISEHNRLYWYRQTLGQGPEFLTYFQNEAQLEKSRLLSDRFSAERPKGSFSTLEIQRTEQGDSAMYLCASSRDAGVTGELFFGEGSRLTVL.

This clonotype was counted only a few times. J is TRBJ2-1 and V is TRBV2; 7 positions match TRBD2. Trimming at V came to 6 bases and at J to 10 bases, leaving 6 bases not matched to a gene. Germline CDR1 SNHLY, CDR2 FYNNEI. The CDR3 spans 12 residues. CDR3 region: CASRATSAEQFF. Here the CDR3 DNA reads TGTGCCAGCAGGGCCACTAGCGCAGAGCAGTTCTTC.

About this clonotype itself: A much larger clonotype is one base distant, so this may be a read error. The rearrangement joins TRBV18 to TRBJ2-6; D is perhaps TRBD2 (6 bases). CDR1 KGHSH and CDR2 LQKENI come from the germline V gene. The CDR3 is 15 amino acids. CDR3 bases: TGTGCCAGCTCACCACCGGGAGGTGGGGCCAACGTCCTGTCTTTC. Translated, it gives CASSPPGGGANVLSF.

The chain employs TRBV7-9 and TRBJ2-7; D gene unclear. V was pared by 0 bases and J by 6 bases, with 6 bases between. The germline gives CDR1 SEHNR, CDR2 FQNEAQ (reference sequence). The CDR3 is 12 amino acids. CDR3 region: CASSLATREQYF. DNA for the CDR3: TGTGCCAGCAGCTTAGCGACGCGCGAGCAGTACTTC.

The rearrangement links TRBV7-3 to TRBJ2-1; D unresolved. The CDR3 runs to 17 residues. From germline, CDR1 is SGHTA and CDR2 FQGTGA. Trimming took 5 bases from V and 6 from J, leaving 23 bases between them. CDR3 coding DNA: TGTGCCAGCAGCCGATCCTCCAACTTGGGCGACGGCAATGAGCAGTTCTTC. This sequence encodes CASSRSSNLGDGNEQFF.

This clonotype was picked up a small number of times. The chain couples TRBV6-4 to TRBJ2-4, with 7 bases that match TRBD1. The CDR3 totals 17 residues. Germline values: CDR1 MRHNA, CDR2 SNTAGT. Trimming took 4 bases from V and 0 from J; bases not matched to a gene: 9. CDR3 protein: CASSASGTELAKNIQYF. The CDR3 DNA sequence: TGTGCCAGCAGTGCCTCCGGGACAGAACTAGCCAAAAACATTCAGTACTTC.

This clonotype turned up a few times. The rearrangement uses TRBV20-1 and TRBJ2-1, with 7 bases matching TRBD2. The length of the CDR3 is 14 residues. Germline V gives CDR1 DFQATT, CDR2 SNEGSKA (reference sequence). The junction had 2 bases not matched to a gene; V was cut back by 1 base and J by 2 bases. The DNA of the CDR3 is TGCAGTGCTAGAGGACTAGCAACCTACAATGAGCAGTTCTTC. Protein product: CSARGLATYNEQFF.

Ten or more counts support this clonotype. This chain connects TRBV7-9 to TRBJ2-1; the D gene is possibly TRBD1 (8 bases). The CDR3 spans 14 residues. V was clipped by 5 bases and J by 15 bases, with 23 bases between them. CDR1 is SEHNR, CDR2 FQNEAQ, per germline (reference sequence). As DNA, the CDR3 is TGTGCCAGCAGCGGGTCCGGACAGGGACTAAAGGGGTTCTTC. It yields the protein CASSGSGQGLKGFF. Looking up the rest from reference TRBV7-9 and TRBJ2-1 gives the full variable domain: DTGVSQNPRHKITKRGQNVTFRCDPISEHNRLYWYRQTLGQGPEFLTYFQNEAQLEKSRLLSDRFSAERPKGSFSTLEIQRTEQGDSAMYLCASSGSGQGLKGFFGPGTRLTVL.

The chain has TRBV9 and TRBJ2-5; D is perhaps TRBD1 or TRBD2 (5 bases each). Germline lookup yields CDR1 SGDLS and CDR2 YYNGEE. V dropped 1 base and J dropped 5 bases, with 18 bases sitting between them. This CDR3 is 16 amino acids long. As DNA, the CDR3 is TGTGCCAGCAGCGTATGGGGGACCGGTATCGTTGAGACCCAGTACTTC. This encodes CASSVWGTGIVETQYF.

Here the CDR3 reads CASRVLGELQSSYNEQFF. The CDR3, as DNA: TGTGCCAGCAGGGTCCTGGGAGAACTTCAGAGCTCCTACAATGAGCAGTTCTTC. This chain joins TRBV6-1 and TRBJ2-1; TRBD2 is a possible D gene (5 bases). This CDR3 region has 18 residues. Germline V gene sequence: CDR1 MNHNS, CDR2 SASEGT. Trimming shortened V by 6 bases and J by 0 bases, and 21 bases separated the two germline ends.

The V call is TRBV5-1, the J call TRBJ2-7; 8 bases agree with TRBD2. The J segment lost 0 bases and the V segment lost 5 bases, leaving 7 bases of the junction unmatched. Germline V gene sequence: CDR1 SGHRS, CDR2 YFSETQ. This CDR3 region has 15 residues. The CDR3 spells CASRSPTSASYEQYF. In nucleotides, the CDR3 is TGCGCCAGCAGGTCCCCGACTAGCGCCTCCTACGAGCAGTACTTC.

The V gene is TRBV25-1, the J gene TRBJ2-2; 8 bases are a match to TRBD1. Per the germline V gene, CDR1 is MGHDK and CDR2 is SYGVNS. Trimming cost V 6 bases and J 7 bases; bases outside gene matches: 7. This CDR3 is 14 amino acids long. CDR3 nucleotides: TGTGCCAGCAGGGGGCAGGGGGCCCACGGGGAGCTGTTTTTT. Translation gives CASRGQGAHGELFF.

The chain couples TRBV7-9 to TRBJ1-5, with 10 bases fitting TRBD1. The CDR3 extends over 16 amino acids. Germline V gives CDR1 SEHNR, CDR2 FQNEAQ (reference sequence). J was trimmed by 0 bases and V by 5 bases; bases with no gene match: 4. The CDR3 reads CASSRQGAYSNQPQHF. The CDR3 coding sequence is TGTGCCAGCAGCAGACAGGGGGCTTATAGCAATCAGCCCCAGCATTTT.

This sequence joins TRBV12-3 or TRBV12-4 and TRBJ1-3, with 9 bases fitting TRBD1. V lost 1 base and J lost 2; bases outside the gene matches: 6. The CDR3 covers 17 residues. The CDR3 DNA reads as TGTGCCAGCAGTTTAGGTTCCCGGGACAGGGCTGGAAACACCATATATTTT. This encodes CASSLGSRDRAGNTIYF.

This clonotype was counted between two and nine times. In DNA form, the CDR3 reads TGTGCCAGCAGCCAAGCCGGGACAGGGATCCATGAGCAGTTCTTC. Amino acid sequence: CASSQAGTGIHEQFF. V gene TRBV7-8 combines with J gene TRBJ2-1; 9 bases are shared with TRBD1. This CDR3 is 15 amino acids long. V lost 5 bases and J lost 8; bases outside the gene matches: 10. Germline-derived CDR1 and CDR2 are SGHVS and FQNEAQ.

The chain employs TRBV21-1 and TRBJ2-5; the table calls TRBD1, which could not be checked here. TRBV21-1 is given as a pseudogene. There are 18 residues in the CDR3. CDR3 sequence reads: CASRRDVGGRKEEETQYF. As DNA, the CDR3 is TGTGCCAGCCGCCGGGACGTCGGCGGTCGCAAGGAGGAAGAGACCCAGTACTTC.

V usage is TRBV3-1 and J usage is TRBJ2-1; 8 bases are a match to TRBD2. Per germline, CDR1 LGHDT and CDR2 YNNKEL (reference sequence). This CDR3 is 14 amino acids long. Trimming at V came to 4 bases and at J to 8 bases, leaving 7 bases not matched to a gene. CDR3 coding DNA: TGTGCCAGCAGCCCCGGGACTAGGGTCTATGAGCAGTTCTTC. Translating it yields CASSPGTRVYEQFF.

The rearrangement links TRBV9 to TRBJ2-1, with 7 bases fitting TRBD2. Germline V gene data show CDR1 as SGDLS and CDR2 as YYNGEE. The CDR3 has 14 residues. J gave up 5 bases and V 5 bases, and 7 bases lay outside the gene matches. The DNA for the CDR3 is TGTGCCAGCAGGGCCGGGACTACCGACAATGAGCAGTTCTTC. It specifies CASRAGTTDNEQFF.

In this sample, this clonotype turned up once. The chain links TRBV20-1 to TRBJ2-2, with D maybe TRBD2 (6 bases). Trimming cost V 7 bases and J 1 base, with 10 bases left between them. Germline V gene data show CDR1 as DFQATT and CDR2 as SNEGSKA (reference sequence). The CDR3 has 13 amino acids. Written as DNA, the CDR3 is TGCAGTGTAGCGGAGTTGAACACCGGGGAGCTGTTTTTT. It translates to CSVAELNTGELFF.

This clonotype was seen ten or more times. The chain joins TRBV10-3 to TRBJ2-3; D is tentatively TRBD1 or TRBD2 (5 bases each). The CDR3 length is 13 residues. Trimming stripped 5 bases from V and 2 bases from J, with 8 bases between. Germline CDR1 is ENHRY and CDR2 is SYGVKD. The CDR3 sequence is CAISSGHTDTQYF. CDR3 nucleotides: TGTGCCATCAGTTCGGGGCACACAGATACGCAGTATTTT.